Shown below are 29 T cell receptor beta chains from a single sample sequenced in a study of blood T cell repertoires in COVID-19. Profiling relied on immunoSEQ multiplex PCR, and the TCRdb table lists in-frame clones only, not all of them. The table records under 200,000 clones, around 83% of them present only once. Input material: peripheral blood. These receptors came from a woman in her sixties with COVID-19, enrolled during active disease.

This chain joins TRBV12-5 and TRBJ2-1; TRBD2 is a possible D gene (5 bases). CDR1 is LGHNT, CDR2 FRNRAP, per germline. CDR3 length: 16 amino acids. V lost 4 bases and J lost 6, with 19 bases in between. The CDR3: CASGSNPPGVFNEQFF. The DNA of the CDR3 is TGTGCTAGTGGTTCCAACCCTCCCGGGGTATTCAATGAGCAGTTCTTC.

This clone was counted at least ten times. The rearrangement joins TRBV11-2 to TRBJ1-1, with a possible D match to TRBD1 (5 bases). The CDR3 sequence is 18 residues long. The V end was cut by 5 bases, the J end by 3 bases, with 25 bases between. Germline loops: CDR1 SGHAT, CDR2 FQNNGV. The CDR3 here is CASSPLEGWGVGYTEAFF. The CDR3 DNA follows: TGTGCCAGCAGCCCCCTAGAGGGATGGGGGGTTGGGTACACTGAAGCTTTCTTT.

The chain combines TRBV2 with TRBJ1-2, with D unresolved. V gave up 3 bases and J gave up 1 base, with 3 bases separating them. CDR1 SNHLY and CDR2 FYNNEI come from the germline V gene. The CDR3 is made up of 12 amino acids. The CDR3 is CASSDGNYGYTF. Written as DNA, the CDR3 is TGTGCCAGCAGTGACGGTAACTATGGCTACACCTTC.

This sequence joins TRBV15 and TRBJ2-7, with 12 bases identical to TRBD2. Germline trimming cut 0 bases from V and 4 bases from J; bases unmatched to any gene: 1. CDR1 is LNHNV and CDR2 is YYDKDF in the germline V gene (reference sequence). The CDR3 is made up of 15 amino acids. The CDR3 protein is CATSRETSGRYEQYF. In DNA, the CDR3 is TGTGCCACCAGCAGAGAGACTAGCGGGAGATACGAGCAGTACTTC.

V gene TRBV13 combines with J gene TRBJ2-2, with 9 bases matching TRBD2. Trimming took 0 bases from V and 4 from J; bases not matched to a gene: 18. The CDR3 has 21 amino acids. Looked up from germline, CDR1 is PRHDT and CDR2 is FYEKMQ (reference sequence). The CDR3 reads CASSLGQRERRLAGRTGELFF. DNA of the CDR3: TGTGCCAGCAGCTTAGGCCAAAGGGAACGGCGGCTAGCGGGGCGCACCGGGGAGCTGTTTTTT.

J is TRBJ2-5 and V is TRBV4-1; possible D gene TRBD2, 6 bases. Germline loops: CDR1 MGHRA, CDR2 YSYEKL. The CDR3 runs to 16 residues. The V and J ends lost 3 bases and 2 bases respectively, with 16 bases between them. The CDR3 nucleotides read TGCGCCAGCAGCCAGGCTGGGGACTGGCCGCAAGAGACCCAGTACTTC. It is translated as CASSQAGDWPQETQYF.

The genes are TRBV29-1 and TRBJ2-1; 8 bases map to TRBD1. CDR1 and CDR2 (germline): SQVTM, ANQGSEA. This CDR3 spans 15 amino acids. The V segment lost 4 bases and the J segment 3 bases; nucleotides outside the gene matches: 8. The CDR3 sequence: CSVGRDRILYNEQFF. The CDR3 coding sequence is TGCAGCGTTGGCCGGGACAGGATTCTCTACAATGAGCAGTTCTTC.

The rearrangement uses TRBV19 and TRBJ1-4; D perhaps matches TRBD1 (6 bases). Trimming removed 4 bases at V and 8 bases at J, with 17 bases between. CDR1 is LNHDA and CDR2 is SQIVND in the germline V gene (reference sequence). The CDR3 covers 15 residues. DNA for the CDR3: TGTGCCAGTAGTACCTACAGGGAAAAGAACGAAAAACTGTTTTTT. Its translation is CASSTYREKNEKLFF.

This clone rates as medium-sized. The chain is built from TRBV12-5 and TRBJ2-7; 13 nucleotides agree with TRBD2. The germline V gene has CDR1 LGHNT and CDR2 FRNRAP. Losses at the gene ends were 2 bases for V and 6 bases for J; bases not matched to a gene: 4. The CDR3 length is 15 residues. The CDR3 coding sequence is TGTGCTAGTGGTTTGACTAGCGGGAGGGCCGGCGAGCAGTACTTC. It codes for CASGLTSGRAGEQYF.

This clone was seen only once. V and J are TRBV10-2 and TRBJ1-5, with TRBD1 as a possible D gene (6 bases). This CDR3 region has 15 residues. V dropped 7 bases and J dropped 3 bases, with 16 bases sitting between them. Per the germline V gene, CDR1 is WSHSY and CDR2 is SAAADI. Here the CDR3 reads CASKSLTGPNQPQHF. DNA for the CDR3: TGCGCCAGCAAGTCCCTGACAGGCCCCAATCAGCCCCAGCATTTT.

This clone was recorded once. The rearrangement joins TRBV9 to TRBJ2-3, with TRBD1 matching 8 bases. Germline loops: CDR1 SGDLS, CDR2 YYNGEE. The CDR3 is 14 residues long. The trim removed 3 bases at V and 0 bases at J, leaving 0 bases unmatched. CDR3 region: CASSDRGSTDTQYF. The CDR3 nucleotides are TGTGCCAGCAGCGACAGGGGGAGCACAGATACGCAGTATTTT.

Relative to its sample, this clone is medium-sized. CDR3 DNA sequence: TGTGCCAGAAAGCAGGGGAATCAGCCCCAGCATTTT. Translating gives CARKQGNQPQHF. This chain connects TRBV6-5 to TRBJ1-5; tentative D call: TRBD1 (6 bases). Germline lookup yields CDR1 MNHEY and CDR2 SVGAGI. CDR3 size: 12 residues. Trimming shortened V by 9 bases and J by 4 bases, and 10 bases separated the two germline ends.

V and J are TRBV25-1 and TRBJ1-1; a weak D match, TRBD1 (6 bases). The V end lost 5 bases, the J end lost 1 base, and 14 bases lay between the germline ends. The CDR3 totals 15 residues. Germline lookup yields CDR1 MGHDK and CDR2 SYGVNS. In DNA, the CDR3 is TGTGCCAGCAGTTTGAGGGGGGGAGGGAACACTGAAGCTTTCTTT. Protein product: CASSLRGGGNTEAFF.

The chain employs TRBV7-3 and TRBJ1-1; D ambiguous. Germline V gives CDR1 SGHTA, CDR2 FQGTGA. The length of the CDR3 is 14 residues. V was cut by 1 base and J by 1 base, with 7 bases left in between. The CDR3 nucleotides read TGTGCCAGCAGCTTAAACCCAGGGAACACTGAAGCTTTCTTT. Protein sequence: CASSLNPGNTEAFF.

The chain is built from TRBV12-5 and TRBJ2-6, with a tentative D call TRBD1 (5 bases). Germline V gives CDR1 LGHNT, CDR2 FRNRAP. This CDR3 is built from 16 residues. V was cut by 4 bases and J by 0 bases, with 10 bases left in between. CDR3 amino acids: CASGSPDSSGANVLTF. The DNA of the CDR3 is TGTGCTAGTGGTTCCCCTGACAGCTCTGGGGCCAACGTCCTGACTTTC.

This clone was recorded a few times. The chain is built from TRBV7-8 and TRBJ2-2, with D possibly TRBD2 on 6 matching bases. This CDR3 is 16 amino acids long. Germline CDR1 is SGHVS and CDR2 is FQNEAQ. The V and J ends lost 5 bases and 0 bases respectively, with 13 bases between them. The CDR3 loop reads CASSRSGNTNTGELFF. CDR3 DNA sequence: TGTGCCAGCAGCCGTAGCGGAAACACGAACACCGGGGAGCTGTTTTTT.

The rearrangement joins TRBV6-5 to TRBJ1-1, with 7 bases that match TRBD1. J gave up 6 bases and V 2 bases, and 6 bases lay outside the gene matches. The CDR3 is made up of 14 amino acids. Germline loops: CDR1 MNHEY, CDR2 SVGAGI. CDR3 residues: CASSYLQGYPEAFF. The CDR3 nucleotides are TGTGCCAGCAGTTACCTACAGGGGTACCCTGAAGCTTTCTTT.

The chain carries TRBV7-2 and TRBJ2-7; 11 bases line up with TRBD2. The CDR3 extends over 16 amino acids. Germline V gene data show CDR1 as SGHTA and CDR2 as FQGNSA. Germline trimming cut 2 bases from V and 6 bases from J; bases unmatched to any gene: 9. CDR3 amino acids: CASSLSWTSGPGEQYF. CDR3 DNA: TGTGCCAGCAGCTTAAGTTGGACTAGCGGGCCCGGCGAGCAGTACTTC.

The J gene is TRBJ2-5, the V gene TRBV14; D gene uncertain. The CDR3 has 14 residues. Germline lookup yields CDR1 SGHDN and CDR2 FVKESK. Deletions cut 3 bases from V and 4 bases from J, with 12 bases between. The CDR3 nucleotides are TGTGCCAGCAGCCATCCCCCTAAGAGAGAGACCCAGTACTTC. Translated: CASSHPPKRETQYF. Based on the CDR3 plus reference TRBV14 and TRBJ2-5, the full variable domain is EAGVTQFPSHSVIEKGQTVTLRCDPISGHDNLYWYRRVMGKEIKFLLHFVKESKQDESGMPNNRFLAERTGGTYSTLKVQPAELEDSGVYFCASSHPPKRETQYFGPGTRLLVL.

The chain combines TRBV7-2 with TRBJ2-2; D not resolved. The CDR3 consists of 13 residues. CDR1 SGHTA and CDR2 FQGNSA come from the germline V gene. The V end was cut by 5 bases, the J end by 7 bases, with 11 bases between. CDR3 nucleotide sequence: TGTGCCAGCAGCACCAGTATGGTCGGGGAGCTGTTTTTT. It is translated as CASSTSMVGELFF. Supplemented by reference TRBV7-2 and TRBJ2-2, the full variable domain reads GAGVSQSPSNKVTEKGKDVELRCDPISGHTALYWYRQSLGQGLEFLIYFQGNSAPDKSGLPSDRFSAERTGGSVSTLTIQRTQQEDSAVYLCASSTSMVGELFFGEGSRLTVL.

The chain links TRBV6-2 or TRBV6-3 to TRBJ1-2, with D unclear. Trimming took 6 bases from V and 8 from J, leaving 13 bases between them. The CDR3 extends over 12 amino acids. CDR1 MNHEY and CDR2 SVGEGT come from the germline V gene. CDR3 in amino acids: CASSTPPGGYTF. As DNA, the CDR3 is TGTGCCAGCAGCACCCCACCCGGGGGCTACACCTTC.

There are a few counts of this clone. This CDR3 is CASSLVQYQETQYF. The CDR3 bases are TGTGCCAGCAGCTTAGTCCAGTACCAAGAGACCCAGTACTTC. The gene calls are TRBV11-3 and TRBJ2-5; no firm D call. Germline lookup yields CDR1 SGHNT and CDR2 YENEEA. The V and J ends lost 1 base and 0 bases respectively, with 6 bases between them. The CDR3 is made up of 14 amino acids.

This clone was observed a handful of times. The chain combines TRBV27 with TRBJ2-5, with 7 positions matching TRBD1. CDR1 MNHEY and CDR2 SMNVEV come from the germline V gene (reference sequence). The V and J ends lost 7 bases and 1 base, in that order; junction bases with no gene match: 9. The CDR3 is 15 amino acids. In DNA form, the CDR3 reads TGTGCCAGCAAGTCATTTACAGGGGTCCAAGAGACCCAGTACTTC. This translates into CASKSFTGVQETQYF.

The genes are TRBV5-5 and TRBJ1-2; D gene ambiguous. The CDR3 has 12 residues. V dropped 4 bases and J dropped 4 bases, with 8 bases sitting between them. Germline V gives CDR1 SGHKS, CDR2 YYEKEE (reference sequence). In nucleotides, the CDR3 is TGTGCCAGCAGCCGCTCAGGCTATGGCTACACCTTC. Translation gives CASSRSGYGYTF.

This chain joins TRBV12-3 or TRBV12-4 and TRBJ2-7, with a possible D match to TRBD1 (5 bases). This CDR3 has 12 amino acids. The ends were cut back, 5 bases at V and 3 bases at J, with 8 bases in the middle. Here the CDR3 reads CASSPTDYEQYF. CDR3 DNA: TGTGCCAGCAGTCCGACAGACTACGAGCAGTACTTC.

The rearrangement links TRBV5-6 to TRBJ2-1, with D perhaps TRBD2 (6 bases). Trimming took off 4 bases at V and 9 bases at J, with 11 bases between the two ends. From germline, CDR1 is SGHDT and CDR2 YYEEEE. This CDR3 has 12 residues. This CDR3 reads CASSRLVAEQFF. Here the CDR3 DNA reads TGTGCCAGCAGCCGACTAGTCGCTGAGCAGTTCTTC.

The chain is built from TRBV7-2 and TRBJ1-2, with a possible D match to TRBD1 (5 bases). Trimming stripped 3 bases from V and 4 bases from J, with 15 bases between. CDR1 is SGHTA and CDR2 is FQGNSA in the germline V gene. This CDR3 comprises 15 residues. The CDR3 region is CASSFPGGGSYGYTF. Written as DNA, the CDR3 is TGTGCCAGCAGCTTTCCGGGGGGAGGGAGCTATGGCTACACCTTC. The variable domain in full, with the rest retrieved from reference TRBV7-2 and TRBJ1-2, is GAGVSQSPSNKVTEKGKDVELRCDPISGHTALYWYRQSLGQGLEFLIYFQGNSAPDKSGLPSDRFSAERTGGSVSTLTIQRTQQEDSAVYLCASSFPGGGSYGYTFGSGTRLTVV.

The chain carries TRBV28 and TRBJ1-5, with TRBD1 matching 9 bases. J gave up 7 bases and V 5 bases, and 9 bases lay outside the gene matches. Germline-derived CDR1 and CDR2 are MDHEN and SYDVKM. The CDR3 runs to 15 residues. The CDR3: CASSEGTGGRQPQHF. In nucleotides, the CDR3 is TGTGCCAGCAGTGAGGGCACAGGGGGCCGACAGCCCCAGCATTTT.

The rearrangement joins TRBV6-5 to TRBJ1-2, with D possibly TRBD1 on 6 matching bases. Germline V gene sequence: CDR1 MNHEY, CDR2 SVGAGI. The CDR3 is 14 amino acids. V lost 2 bases and J 1 base, leaving 8 bases between the germline ends. The CDR3 reads CASSYGTSNYGYTF. For the CDR3, the DNA is TGTGCCAGCAGTTACGGGACAAGTAACTATGGCTACACCTTC.